This T cell receptor (beta chain) was identified during a study of blood T cells in healthy people across ages. Overall study results and limits: Measured against age, TCR beta diversity per million T cells decreased in a roughly linear manner. Researchers deemed the diversity estimates from one million T cells underestimates. The CMV status of each donor remained undetermined, and this could have confounded shifts in expanded clonotypes.

PCR was performed a second time for about 7 to 12 cycles using a sample-barcoded 5' primer and a J-beta primer mix. TCRdb processed the 5' RACE reads anew with MiXCR; each CDR3 protein has one entry. The sample records some 900,000 distinct CDR3 sequences, 29% being singletons. Extracted total RNA amounted to at least 5 micrograms for each sample. Comment on this clonotype: What it binds is not known. It may be a read error: a sequence one base away is much more abundant.

The CDR3 is 13 residues long. Germline CDR1 and CDR2: ENHRY and SYGVKD. Material for sequencing was blood. This clonotype originated in a woman at least 80 years old in good health. The V gene is TRBV10-3, the J gene TRBJ1-5, with D possibly being TRBD1 (6 bases). As DNA, the CDR3 is TGTGCCATCAGGGGGGCCGGCAATCAGCCCCGGCATTTT. It yields the protein CAIRGAGNQPRHF.